These T cell receptor beta chains were read from a single sample in a study of T-cell reconstitution after alpha-beta-depleted transplantation in children. A single record per CDR3 protein comes from TCRdb applying MiXCR to the PCR reads. In the table there are about a million distinct CDR3 sequences, around 30% of which are singletons. The material sequenced was PBMCs, mostly from graft donor cells, taken 360 days after TCRalphabeta/CD19-depleted stem cell transplant. The receptors stem from a boy in the first two years of life who had a stem cell transplant for SCID, so the T cells may come from the graft donor. Both conserved end residues are part of each CDR3. The D gene is left open where the match is weak. A clone size is listed for some rows: how often the clone was seen (once, few, many), or a class if it is expanded.

>once|NA|TRBJ2-6|TRBV9
CASSTSFSYAGANVLTF
TGTGCCAGCAGCACGTCCTTCAGTTACGCTGGGGCCAACGTCCTGACTTTC
>few|NA|TRBJ2-7|TRBV19
CASSMVRSYEQYF
TGTGCCAGTAGTATGGTAAGAAGCTACGAGCAGTACTTC
>NA|NA|TRBJ2-7|TRBV29-1
CSVETGDPYEQYF
TGCAGCGTTGAGACGGGAGACCCTTACGAGCAGTACTTC
>NA|NA|TRBJ2-6|TRBV5-1
CASSSVASSGANVLTF
TGCGCCAGCAGCTCGGTAGCAAGCTCTGGGGCCAACGTCCTGACTTTC
>NA|TRBD1|TRBJ1-5|TRBV12-3/TRBV12-4
CASSTTGGKNQPQHF
TGTGCCAGCAGTACCACAGGGGGCAAGAATCAGCCCCAGCATTTT
>NA|TRBD1|TRBJ2-3|TRBV12-3/TRBV12-4
CASTPGTVNTDTQYF
TGTGCCAGCACCCCCGGGACAGTTAACACAGATACGCAGTATTTT
>many|NA|TRBJ2-2|TRBV6-5
CASSWTANTGELFF
TGTGCCAGCAGTTGGACCGCGAACACCGGGGAGCTGTTTTTT
>few|NA|TRBJ1-6|TRBV12-3/TRBV12-4
CASSSQATASPLHF
TGTGCCAGCAGTTCTCAGGCGACTGCTTCACCCCTCCACTTT
>few|TRBD2|TRBJ2-7|TRBV20-1
CSAILAGGLREQYF
TGCAGTGCCATACTAGCGGGGGGGCTTCGCGAGCAGTACTTC
>NA|TRBD2|TRBJ2-1|TRBV4-1
CASSQDISLGLAGAQTKYNEQFF
TGCGCCAGCAGCCAAGATATAAGTCTTGGACTAGCGGGGGCCCAGACCAAGTACAATGAGCAGTTCTTC
>NA|NA|TRBJ1-1|TRBV5-1
CASSLVTDGSSEAFF
TGCGCCAGCAGCTTGGTCACGGACGGAAGTTCTGAAGCTTTCTTT
>few|NA|TRBJ2-1|TRBV29-1
CSVDTSNYNEQFF
TGCAGCGTTGACACTAGCAACTACAATGAGCAGTTCTTC
>once|TRBD1|TRBJ2-1|TRBV12-3/TRBV12-4
CASRLGGEQFF
TGTGCCAGCCGCTTAGGGGGCGAGCAGTTCTTC
>NA|NA|TRBJ2-7|TRBV20-1
CSAPLDSPYEQYF
TGCAGTGCCCCCCTGGACAGTCCCTACGAGCAGTACTTC
>NA|NA|TRBJ2-7|TRBV29-1
CSVASGGRSYEQYF
TGCAGCGTTGCGTCTGGGGGCCGTTCCTACGAGCAGTACTTC
>NA|NA|TRBJ2-5|TRBV11-2
CASSLATGWETQYF
TGTGCCAGCAGCTTAGCAACAGGGTGGGAGACCCAGTACTTC
>NA|TRBD2|TRBJ2-1|TRBV5-1
CASSLEGTSGGQGEQFF
TGCGCCAGCAGCTTGGAGGGGACTAGCGGGGGGCAGGGTGAGCAGTTCTTC
>few|TRBD2|TRBJ2-7|TRBV4-1
CASSSPGTRHYEQYF
TGCGCCAGCAGCTCACCCGGGACTAGGCACTACGAGCAGTACTTC
>few|NA|TRBJ2-5|TRBV18
CASSPQAETQYF
TGTGCCAGCTCACCGCAGGCGGAGACCCAGTACTTC
>few|TRBD1|TRBJ2-2|TRBV19
CASITGGRNTGELFF
TGTGCCAGTATTACAGGGGGCCGTAACACCGGGGAGCTGTTTTTT
>few|TRBD2|TRBJ2-5|TRBV7-7
CASSRTSGGALKTQYF
TGTGCCAGCAGCCGGACTAGCGGGGGGGCCTTGAAGACCCAGTACTTC
>few|NA|TRBJ2-1|TRBV6-2/TRBV6-3
CASSYRERVNEQFF
TGTGCCAGCAGTTACAGGGAGAGGGTCAATGAGCAGTTCTTC
>few|NA|TRBJ2-5|TRBV6-5
CASSWGRVTETQYF
TGTGCCAGCAGTTGGGGTAGGGTAACGGAGACCCAGTACTTC
>NA|TRBD1|TRBJ2-5|TRBV6-5
CASSYGVQGVEQETQYF
TGTGCCAGCAGTTACGGGGTACAGGGGGTGGAACAAGAGACCCAGTACTTC
>once|TRBD1|TRBJ2-7|TRBV28
CASTLRDRGPYEQYF
TGTGCCAGCACCCTCCGGGACAGGGGCCCCTACGAGCAGTACTTC
>NA|NA|TRBJ2-3|TRBV5-5
CASSLGWRGSADTQYF
TGTGCCAGCAGCTTAGGGTGGAGGGGGAGTGCAGATACGCAGTATTTT
>few|NA|TRBJ2-2|TRBV5-5
CASSSTVSTGELFF
TGTGCCAGCAGCTCGACGGTGAGCACCGGGGAGCTGTTTTTT
>few|NA|TRBJ2-3|TRBV28
CASRALGVFGTDTQYF
TGTGCCAGCAGAGCCCTAGGGGTTTTTGGCACAGATACGCAGTATTTT
>NA|NA|TRBJ2-2|TRBV20-1
CSAPGGGSNTGELFF
TGCAGTGCTCCCGGAGGGGGGTCGAACACCGGGGAGCTGTTTTTT
>NA|NA|TRBJ2-1|TRBV12-3/TRBV12-4
CASRPRGGTYNEQFF
TGTGCCAGCAGGCCACGAGGCGGGACCTACAATGAGCAGTTCTTC
>few|TRBD1|TRBJ1-1|TRBV7-2
CASSPGTGGGTEAFF
TGTGCCAGCAGCCCTGGGACAGGGGGTGGGACTGAAGCTTTCTTT
>once|TRBD1|TRBJ2-6|TRBV18
CASSFDGTGVSGANVLTF
TGTGCCAGCTCATTCGACGGGACAGGGGTTTCTGGGGCCAACGTCCTGACTTTC
>NA|NA|TRBJ2-5|TRBV20-1
CSAAGLQETQYF
TGCAGTGCCGCGGGGCTACAAGAGACCCAGTACTTC